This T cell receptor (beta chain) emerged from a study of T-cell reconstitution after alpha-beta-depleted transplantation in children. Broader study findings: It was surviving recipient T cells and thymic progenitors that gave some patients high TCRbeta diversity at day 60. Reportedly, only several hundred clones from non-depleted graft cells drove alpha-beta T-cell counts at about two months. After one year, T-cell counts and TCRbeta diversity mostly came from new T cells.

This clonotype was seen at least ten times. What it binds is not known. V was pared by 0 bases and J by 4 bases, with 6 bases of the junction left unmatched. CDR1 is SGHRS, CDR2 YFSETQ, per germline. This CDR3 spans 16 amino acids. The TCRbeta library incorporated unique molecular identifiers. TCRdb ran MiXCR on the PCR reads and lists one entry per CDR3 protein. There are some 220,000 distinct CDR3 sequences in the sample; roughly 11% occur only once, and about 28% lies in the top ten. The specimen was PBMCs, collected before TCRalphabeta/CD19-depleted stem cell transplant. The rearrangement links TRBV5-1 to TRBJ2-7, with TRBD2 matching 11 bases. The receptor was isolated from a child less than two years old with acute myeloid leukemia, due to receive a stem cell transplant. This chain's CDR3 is CASSLGLAGGVYEQYF. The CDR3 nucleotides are TGCGCCAGCAGCTTGGGGCTAGCGGGGGGTGTTTACGAGCAGTACTTC.